In its sample, the clone carrying this T cell receptor beta chain was seen many times. This record comes from a study of Graves' ophthalmopathy and Graves' hyperthyroidism. As the template, RNA transcripts were used to amplify TCR beta CDR3 regions. HTBI primers served in a first-round RT-PCR, which a second-round multiplex PCR followed. TCRdb analysed the multiplex PCR reads with MiXCR anew, one entry per CDR3 protein. The table lists approximately 210,000 distinct CDR3 sequences, 20% to 25% of them singletons. The origin of this receptor is a woman aged 50 to 65 with Graves' ophthalmopathy. The source material was peripheral blood.

CDR3 region: CASFPGGPVQETQYF. CDR3 bases: TGTGCCAGCTTCCCGGGAGGGCCCGTCCAAGAGACCCAGTACTTC. This chain connects TRBV2 to TRBJ2-5; 8 bases map to TRBD2. After removal of 8 bases from V and 1 base from J, the junction contained 9 bases not matched to a gene. Germline V gene data show CDR1 as SNHLY and CDR2 as FYNNEI. This CDR3 spans 15 amino acids.